This T cell receptor (beta chain) is from a study of blood T cell repertoires in COVID-19. This CDR3 comprises 16 residues. The V gene's germline CDR1 is SGDLS and CDR2 YYNGEE. Trimming at V came to 0 bases and at J to 1 base, leaving 6 bases not matched to a gene. Only in-frame clones appear in the TCRdb table, and some are missing; sequencing was by immunoSEQ multiplex PCR. The sample carries 300,000 to 400,000 clones, about 88% recorded once. The specimen sequenced was peripheral blood. The receptor comes from a woman in her 70s with COVID-19, enrolled during active disease. This chain links TRBV9 with TRBJ1-2; 7 bases match TRBD1. The CDR3 nucleotides read TGTGCCAGCAGCGTAGGTCGGGACAGAAATAACTATGGCTACACCTTC. This codes for CASSVGRDRNNYGYTF.